This T cell receptor beta chain was recorded in a study of T cells after yellow fever vaccination. MiXCR, run by TCRdb on the 5' RACE reads, gives a single entry per CDR3 protein. Here the sample spans 200,000 to 250,000 distinct CDR3 sequences, around 3.1% being singletons. The V segment lost 0 bases and the J segment 7 bases; nucleotides outside the gene matches: 6. The germline V gene has CDR1 LGHDT and CDR2 YNNKEL (reference sequence). The CDR3 totals 16 residues. This clonotype has ten or more counts. This specimen was CD4+ T cells sorted from PBMCs, taken 10 days after the yellow fever booster vaccination. This receptor was taken from a young man who received the YFV17D yellow fever vaccine. The chain has TRBV3-1 and TRBJ2-5; the match to TRBD2 covers 12 bases. CDR3 amino acids: CASSQDLTSGGRTQYF. The DNA of the CDR3 is TGTGCCAGCAGCCAAGATCTTACTAGCGGGGGGCGGACCCAGTACTTC.